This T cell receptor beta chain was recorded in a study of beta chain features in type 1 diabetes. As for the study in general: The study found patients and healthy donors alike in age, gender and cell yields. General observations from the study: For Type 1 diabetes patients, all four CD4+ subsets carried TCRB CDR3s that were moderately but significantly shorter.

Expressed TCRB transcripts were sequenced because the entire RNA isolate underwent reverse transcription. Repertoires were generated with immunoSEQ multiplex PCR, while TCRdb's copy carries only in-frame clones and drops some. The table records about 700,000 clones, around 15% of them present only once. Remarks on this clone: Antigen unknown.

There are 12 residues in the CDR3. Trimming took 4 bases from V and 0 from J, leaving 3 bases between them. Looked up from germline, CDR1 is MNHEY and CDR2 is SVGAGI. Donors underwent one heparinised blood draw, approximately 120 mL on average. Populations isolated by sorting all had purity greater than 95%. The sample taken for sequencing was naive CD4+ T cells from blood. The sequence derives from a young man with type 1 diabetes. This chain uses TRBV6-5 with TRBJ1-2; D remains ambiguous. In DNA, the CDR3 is TGTGCCAGCAGTTCCCCTAACTATGGCTACACCTTC. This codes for CASSSPNYGYTF.